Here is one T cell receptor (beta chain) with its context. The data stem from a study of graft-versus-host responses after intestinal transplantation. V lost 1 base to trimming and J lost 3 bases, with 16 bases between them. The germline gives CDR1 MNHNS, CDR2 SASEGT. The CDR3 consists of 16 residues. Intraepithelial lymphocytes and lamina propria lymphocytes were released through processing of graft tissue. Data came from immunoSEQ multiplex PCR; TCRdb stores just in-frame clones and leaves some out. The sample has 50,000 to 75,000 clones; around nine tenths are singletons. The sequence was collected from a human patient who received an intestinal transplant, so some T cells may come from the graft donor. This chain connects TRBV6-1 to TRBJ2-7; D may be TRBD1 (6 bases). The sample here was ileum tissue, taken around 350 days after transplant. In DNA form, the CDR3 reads TGTGCCAGCAGTGAAGAGTACAGGGTGCTCTTCTACGAGCAGTACTTC. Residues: CASSEEYRVLFYEQYF.